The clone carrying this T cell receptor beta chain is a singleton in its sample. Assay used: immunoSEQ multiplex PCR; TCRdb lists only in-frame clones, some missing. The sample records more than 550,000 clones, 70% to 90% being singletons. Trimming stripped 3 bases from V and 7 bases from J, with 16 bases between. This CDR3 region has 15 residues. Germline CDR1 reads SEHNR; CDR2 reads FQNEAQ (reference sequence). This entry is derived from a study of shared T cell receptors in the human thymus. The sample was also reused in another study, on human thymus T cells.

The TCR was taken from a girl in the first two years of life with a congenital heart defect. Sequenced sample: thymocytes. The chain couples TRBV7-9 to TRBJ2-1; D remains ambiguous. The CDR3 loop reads CASSFLRQSGNEQFF. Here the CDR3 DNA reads TGTGCCAGCAGCTTCCTTAGGCAGTCCGGGAATGAGCAGTTCTTC.